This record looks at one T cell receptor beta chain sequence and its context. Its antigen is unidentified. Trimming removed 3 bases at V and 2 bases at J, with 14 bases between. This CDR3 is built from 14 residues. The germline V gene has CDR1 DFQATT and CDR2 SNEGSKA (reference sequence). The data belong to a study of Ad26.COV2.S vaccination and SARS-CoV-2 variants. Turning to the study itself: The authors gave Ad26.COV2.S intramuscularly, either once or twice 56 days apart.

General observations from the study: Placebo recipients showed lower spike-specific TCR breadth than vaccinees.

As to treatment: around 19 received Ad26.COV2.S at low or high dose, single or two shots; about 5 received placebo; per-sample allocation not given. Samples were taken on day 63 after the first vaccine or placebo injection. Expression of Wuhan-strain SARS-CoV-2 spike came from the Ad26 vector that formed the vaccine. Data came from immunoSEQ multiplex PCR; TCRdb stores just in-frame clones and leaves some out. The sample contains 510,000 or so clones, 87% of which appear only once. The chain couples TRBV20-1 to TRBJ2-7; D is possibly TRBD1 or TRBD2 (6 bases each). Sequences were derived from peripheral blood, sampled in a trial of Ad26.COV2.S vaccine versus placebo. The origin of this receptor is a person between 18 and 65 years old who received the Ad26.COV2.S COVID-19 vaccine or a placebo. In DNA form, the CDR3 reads TGCAGTGCTAGTAGGGGGGTGGTACCCTACGAGCAGTACTTC. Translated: CSASRGVVPYEQYF.